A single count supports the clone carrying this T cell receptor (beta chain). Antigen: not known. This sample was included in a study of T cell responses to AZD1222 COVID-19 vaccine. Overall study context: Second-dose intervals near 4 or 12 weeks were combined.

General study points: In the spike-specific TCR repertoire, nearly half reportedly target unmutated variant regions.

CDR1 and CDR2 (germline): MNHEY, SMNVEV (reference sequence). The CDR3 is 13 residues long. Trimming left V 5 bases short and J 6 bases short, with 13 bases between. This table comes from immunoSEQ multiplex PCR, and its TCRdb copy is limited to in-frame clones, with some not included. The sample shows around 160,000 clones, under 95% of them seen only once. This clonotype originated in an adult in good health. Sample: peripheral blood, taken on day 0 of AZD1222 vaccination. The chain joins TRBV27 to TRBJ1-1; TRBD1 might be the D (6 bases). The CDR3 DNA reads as TGTGCCAGCAGTGGAACAGGGAGGGCTGAAGCTTTCTTT. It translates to CASSGTGRAEAFF.